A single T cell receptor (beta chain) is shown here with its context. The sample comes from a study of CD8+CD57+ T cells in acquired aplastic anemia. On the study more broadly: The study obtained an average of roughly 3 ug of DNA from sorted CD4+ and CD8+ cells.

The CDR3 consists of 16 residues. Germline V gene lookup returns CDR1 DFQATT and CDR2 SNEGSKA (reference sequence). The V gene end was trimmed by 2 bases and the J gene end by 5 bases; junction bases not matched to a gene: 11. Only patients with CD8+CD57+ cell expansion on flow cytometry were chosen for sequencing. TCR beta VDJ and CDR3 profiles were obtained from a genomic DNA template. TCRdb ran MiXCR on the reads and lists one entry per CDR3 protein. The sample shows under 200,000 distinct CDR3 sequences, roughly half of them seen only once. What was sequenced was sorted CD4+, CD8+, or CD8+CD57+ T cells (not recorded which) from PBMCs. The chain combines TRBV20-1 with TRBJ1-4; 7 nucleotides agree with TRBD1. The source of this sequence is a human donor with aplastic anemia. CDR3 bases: TGCAGTGCTAGAAAAGGGACAGCCCAACTGAATGAAAAACTGTTTTTT. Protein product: CSARKGTAQLNEKLFF.